The 31 T cell receptor beta chains given below trace back to one sample, sequenced in a study of cytomegalovirus exposure and HLA in healthy donors. With 60 Vbeta and 13 Jbeta primers, the PCR was carried out. The table came from immunoSEQ multiplex PCR; TCRdb's copy has only in-frame clones and leaves some out. Of 160,000 or so clones in the sample, more than 80% are singletons; the top ten hold around 7.7%. The sequencing sample was made of PBMCs. The receptor set was obtained from a woman in her thirties in good health and CMV-seropositive.

The chain joins TRBV6-6 to TRBJ1-1, with TRBD1 matching 9 bases. This CDR3 contains 15 residues. After removal of 0 bases from V and 11 bases from J, the junction contained 10 bases not matched to a gene. Germline V gene data show CDR1 as MNHNY and CDR2 as SVGAGI (reference sequence). Here the CDR3 reads CASSYSTGTGLGAFF. The CDR3 region has the DNA TGTGCCAGCAGTTACTCTACCGGGACAGGGTTAGGGGCTTTCTTT.

This chain uses TRBV4-1 with TRBJ1-5; D is ambiguous. The CDR3 is 15 residues long. With 0 bases removed from V and 5 bases from J, the gap between germline ends came to 11 bases. Germline V gene data show CDR1 as MGHRA and CDR2 as YSYEKL. The CDR3 bases are TGCGCCAGCAGCCAAGAGGTCTTAGAGGATCAGCCCCAGCATTTT. The encoded protein is CASSQEVLEDQPQHF.

The chain links TRBV6-5 to TRBJ1-5, with D perhaps TRBD1 (5 bases). This CDR3 spans 15 amino acids. Germline V gives CDR1 MNHEY, CDR2 SVGAGI. V lost 0 bases, J lost 6 bases, and 12 bases lay in between. The CDR3 protein is CASSYSGGARQPQHF. The CDR3 DNA follows: TGTGCCAGCAGTTACTCAGGCGGGGCTCGTCAGCCCCAGCATTTT.

CDR3 sequence reads: CASSEGQTNEKLFF. The CDR3 DNA follows: TGTGCCAGCAGCGAGGGACAGACTAATGAAAAACTGTTTTTT. This sequence joins TRBV7-9 and TRBJ1-4; 7 positions agree with TRBD1. The germline V gene encodes CDR1 SEHNR and CDR2 FQNEAQ (reference sequence). CDR3 size: 14 residues. After removal of 5 bases from V and 2 bases from J, the junction contained 2 bases not matched to a gene. The full variable domain, rest sourced from reference TRBV7-9 and TRBJ1-4, is DTGVSQNPRHKITKRGQNVTFRCDPISEHNRLYWYRQTLGQGPEFLTYFQNEAQLEKSRLLSDRFSAERPKGSFSTLEIQRTEQGDSAMYLCASSEGQTNEKLFFGSGTQLSVL.

This clone appeared a few times. V and J are TRBV5-6 and TRBJ2-7, with D possibly being TRBD1 (6 bases). V lost 0 bases and J 6 bases, leaving 7 bases between the germline ends. CDR1 is SGHDT, CDR2 YYEEEE, per germline. There are 12 residues in the CDR3. The CDR3 region is CASSLGGGEQYF. The CDR3 bases are TGTGCCAGCAGCTTGGGAGGGGGCGAGCAGTACTTC.

This clone was recorded once. The J gene is TRBJ2-3, the V gene TRBV7-7, with TRBD1 matching over 7 bases. Losses at the gene ends were 5 bases for V and 4 bases for J; bases not matched to a gene: 9. CDR3 length: 15 residues. The germline V gene has CDR1 SSHAT and CDR2 FNYEAQ (reference sequence). This CDR3 is CASSPGGSPADTQYF. DNA for the CDR3: TGTGCCAGCAGCCCAGGGGGATCACCGGCAGATACGCAGTATTTT.

The chain links TRBV9 to TRBJ1-6; D is perhaps TRBD1 (5 bases). Trimming pared 3 bases from V and 4 bases from J, leaving 8 bases between. The CDR3 is made up of 14 amino acids. Germline CDR1 SGDLS, CDR2 YYNGEE. The CDR3: CASSERGYNSPLHF. The CDR3 DNA sequence: TGTGCCAGCAGCGAAAGGGGATATAATTCACCCCTCCACTTT.

This clone showed up just once. This chain links TRBV2 with TRBJ1-5, with D unclear. This CDR3 is built from 14 residues. V lost 0 bases and J lost 4, with 7 bases in between. Germline CDR1 and CDR2: SNHLY and FYNNEI. CDR3 nucleotide sequence: TGTGCCAGCAGTGAAGCGGCCAGAAATCAGCCCCAGCATTTT. Translation gives CASSEAARNQPQHF. Full variable domain (rest looked up from reference TRBV2 and TRBJ1-5): EPEVTQTPSHQVTQMGQEVILRCVPISNHLYFYWYRQILGQKVEFLVSFYNNEISEKSEIFDDQFSVERPDGSNFTLKIRSTKLEDSAMYFCASSEAARNQPQHFGDGTRLSIL.

The chain uses TRBV9 and TRBJ1-4; tentatively, D is TRBD1 (6 bases). CDR1 and CDR2 from the germline V gene are SGDLS and YYNGEE. V shed 5 bases and J shed 3 bases, with 14 bases lying between them. This CDR3 contains 15 residues. The CDR3 DNA reads as TGTGCCAGCAGTTGGACAGTACGGGCTAATGAAAAACTGTTTTTT. It is translated as CASSWTVRANEKLFF.

The V gene is TRBV4-2, the J gene TRBJ2-7, with a tentative D call TRBD1 (6 bases). Germline V gene data show CDR1 as LGHNA and CDR2 as YNFKEQ. This CDR3 is built from 15 residues. Deletions cut 1 base from V and 5 bases from J, with 15 bases between. The CDR3 protein is CASSQGSYRAHEQYF. CDR3 DNA sequence: TGTGCCAGCAGCCAAGGATCCTACAGGGCCCACGAGCAGTACTTC.

The J gene is TRBJ1-1, the V gene TRBV9; D is unresolved. The CDR3 extends over 13 amino acids. V lost 0 bases to trimming and J lost 4 bases, with 7 bases between them. The germline gives CDR1 SGDLS, CDR2 YYNGEE. CDR3 DNA sequence: TGTGCCAGCAGCGTAGGGCCTTTCACTGAAGCTTTCTTT. This codes for CASSVGPFTEAFF.

The CDR3 spells CATSRSDNNQPQHF. The CDR3 DNA is TGTGCCACCAGCAGATCGGACAATAATCAGCCCCAGCATTTT. The V gene is TRBV15, the J gene TRBJ1-5, with D possibly being TRBD1 (5 bases). V lost 2 bases to trimming and J lost 4 bases, with 9 bases between them. The CDR3 totals 14 residues. Germline V gene sequence: CDR1 LNHNV, CDR2 YYDKDF (reference sequence).

The chain carries TRBV29-1 and TRBJ2-3; D possibly corresponds to TRBD2 (5 bases). Germline CDR1 reads SQVTM; CDR2 reads ANQGSEA. This CDR3 is built from 14 residues. Trimming cost V 4 bases and J 3 bases, with 14 bases left between them. The CDR3 loop is CSVGAAVSTDTQYF. Written as DNA, the CDR3 is TGCAGCGTTGGGGCAGCGGTTTCGACAGATACGCAGTATTTT.

Points on this clone: A junction end diverges from the germline sequence, so it may reflect a read error. The V gene is TRBV6-1, the J gene TRBJ1-5; D is perhaps TRBD1 (6 bases). Germline CDR1 and CDR2: MNHNS and SASEGT. This CDR3 contains 14 residues. The CDR3 here is CAGRRQGSYQPQHF. CDR3 sequence (DNA): TGTGCCGGCAGGCGCCAGGGGAGTTACCAGCCCCAGCATTTT.

The chain carries TRBV2 and TRBJ1-1; TRBD1 aligns across 12 bases. The length of the CDR3 is 16 residues. V was pared by 4 bases and J by 4 bases, with 7 bases of the junction left unmatched. Germline assignment: CDR1 SNHLY and CDR2 FYNNEI. DNA of the CDR3: TGTGCCAGCAGTGGGGACAGGGGGCGGCGTGTCACTGAAGCTTTCTTT. It translates to CASSGDRGRRVTEAFF.

The CDR3 protein is CASSFASGGSYNEQFF. CDR3 DNA: TGTGCCAGCAGCTTCGCTAGCGGGGGCTCCTACAATGAGCAGTTCTTC. The chain uses TRBV7-2 and TRBJ2-1; TRBD2 matches 10 bases. The CDR3 is 16 residues long. The ends lost 3 bases at V and 0 bases at J; junction bases unmatched: 2. Germline V gives CDR1 SGHTA, CDR2 FQGNSA. The full variable domain, in which reference TRBV7-2 and TRBJ2-1 provide the parts outside the CDR3, is GAGVSQSPSNKVTEKGKDVELRCDPISGHTALYWYRQSLGQGLEFLIYFQGNSAPDKSGLPSDRFSAERTGGSVSTLTIQRTQQEDSAVYLCASSFASGGSYNEQFFGPGTRLTVL.

This rearrangement joins TRBV5-6 to TRBJ1-6; 9 bases match TRBD1. Germline V CDR1 and CDR2: SGHDT, YYEEEE. The CDR3 runs to 19 residues. V shed 0 bases, J shed 6 bases, and the junction held 13 bases outside the gene matches. CDR3 amino acids: CASSLEYIGTGRFNSPLHF. In DNA, the CDR3 is TGTGCCAGCAGCTTGGAATATATCGGGACAGGGAGATTTAATTCACCCCTCCACTTT.

The chain employs TRBV11-2 and TRBJ2-2, with D tentatively TRBD1 (5 bases). CDR1 is SGHAT and CDR2 is FQNNGV in the germline V gene. Trimming took off 0 bases at V and 5 bases at J, with 7 bases between the two ends. This CDR3 is 14 amino acids long. CDR3 region: CASSLDPGTGELFF. CDR3 nucleotides: TGTGCCAGCAGCTTAGATCCAGGGACCGGGGAGCTGTTTTTT.

The chain recombines TRBV6-1 with TRBJ1-5; 7 bases agree with TRBD1. Trimming cost V 7 bases and J 0 bases; bases outside gene matches: 6. The CDR3 totals 15 residues. Germline V gives CDR1 MNHNS, CDR2 SASEGT. The CDR3 DNA follows: TGTGCCAGCATCACGGGACAGTATAGCAATCAGCCCCAGCATTTT. Protein sequence: CASITGQYSNQPQHF.

V usage is TRBV5-1 and J usage is TRBJ2-3, with a tentative D call TRBD2 (5 bases). The CDR3 runs to 16 residues. Between the trimmed V and J ends, which lost 0 bases and 2 bases, there was a span of 13 bases. Germline V lookup: CDR1 SGHRS, CDR2 YFSETQ. The CDR3 is CASSLDRGMVTDTQYF. The CDR3 coding sequence is TGCGCCAGCAGCTTGGATCGGGGAATGGTCACAGATACGCAGTATTTT.

The chain employs TRBV19 and TRBJ1-6; weak D call: TRBD1 (6 bases). Germline lookup yields CDR1 LNHDA and CDR2 SQIVND (reference sequence). Trimming took off 5 bases at V and 8 bases at J, with 16 bases between the two ends. The CDR3 has 15 amino acids. CDR3 region: CASSALGQRHSPLHF. CDR3 sequence (DNA): TGTGCCAGTAGTGCCTTAGGACAGAGGCATTCACCCCTCCACTTT.

The chain has TRBV5-1 and TRBJ1-2; D perhaps matches TRBD1 (6 bases). The CDR3 length is 15 residues. Germline V lookup: CDR1 SGHRS, CDR2 YFSETQ. With 3 bases removed from V and 7 bases from J, the gap between germline ends came to 19 bases. The CDR3: CASSYNQGYGGGYTF. Written as DNA, the CDR3 is TGCGCCAGCAGCTATAACCAGGGGTATGGAGGTGGCTACACCTTC.

Written as DNA, the CDR3 is TGCGCCAGCAGCCAAGAAGGGACAGGGTGGGACTATGGCTACACCTTC. Translation: CASSQEGTGWDYGYTF. The chain uses TRBV4-3 and TRBJ1-2; 9 bases match TRBD1. V shed 0 bases and J 3 bases; nucleotides not matched to a gene: 5. The CDR3 spans 16 residues. Germline loops: CDR1 LGHNA, CDR2 YSLEER.

The chain is built from TRBV4-1 and TRBJ1-4, with a weak D call TRBD1 (5 bases). CDR1 and CDR2 (germline): MGHRA, YSYEKL. The CDR3 loop spans 15 amino acids. The ends were cut back, 3 bases at V and 8 bases at J, with 16 bases in the middle. CDR3 sequence: CASSHPAGGEEKLFF. The CDR3 nucleotides are TGCGCCAGCAGCCATCCGGCGGGGGGAGAGGAAAAACTGTTTTTT.

This clone was recorded only once. The CDR3: CAISASARVGSDIYGYTF. CDR3 nucleotides: TGTGCCATCAGTGCCTCCGCAAGAGTTGGGTCCGACATCTATGGCTACACCTTC. This chain links TRBV10-3 with TRBJ1-2; D is ambiguous. CDR1 is ENHRY and CDR2 is SYGVKD in the germline V gene. There are 18 residues in the CDR3. V was pared by 4 bases and J by 4 bases, with 25 bases between.

The chain carries TRBV4-3 and TRBJ1-6, with 9 nucleotides matching TRBD1. V shed 5 bases, J shed 10 bases, and the junction held 12 bases outside the gene matches. The germline gives CDR1 LGHNA, CDR2 YSLEER. This CDR3 is built from 16 residues. The CDR3 region is CASSLKTGTGSSPLHF. DNA for the CDR3: TGCGCCAGCAGCTTAAAAACCGGGACAGGGAGCTCACCCCTCCACTTT.

The CDR3 loop reads CASSHGQGLPRTDTQYF. CDR3 DNA sequence: TGTGCCAGCAGCCATGGACAGGGCTTGCCTAGAACAGATACGCAGTATTTT. The rearrangement links TRBV7-9 to TRBJ2-3; 8 bases are a match to TRBD1. The CDR3 has 17 amino acids. The germline CDR1 and CDR2 sequences are SEHNR and FQNEAQ (reference sequence). J lost 3 bases, V lost 5 bases, and 13 bases had no gene match.

This sequence joins TRBV10-3 and TRBJ2-3; possible D gene TRBD2, 6 bases. V was clipped by 11 bases and J by 5 bases, with 8 bases between them. Germline V gene data show CDR1 as ENHRY and CDR2 as SYGVKD. The CDR3 loop spans 10 amino acids. This CDR3 is CARGIDTQYF. Here the CDR3 DNA reads TGTGCCCGGGGGATAGATACGCAGTATTTT.

This clone showed up just once. This rearrangement joins TRBV6-1 to TRBJ1-2, with 8 bases identical to TRBD1. The J segment lost 6 bases and the V segment lost 2 bases, leaving 8 bases of the junction unmatched. Germline V gene data show CDR1 as MNHNS and CDR2 as SASEGT. This CDR3 spans 15 amino acids. The CDR3 region is CASSERADRGDGYTF. The CDR3 nucleotides are TGTGCCAGCAGTGAACGCGCAGACAGGGGAGATGGCTACACCTTC.

V usage is TRBV29-1 and J usage is TRBJ2-7; 9 nucleotides agree with TRBD2. J gave up 3 bases and V 4 bases, and 1 base lay outside the gene matches. Per the germline V gene, CDR1 is SQVTM and CDR2 is ANQGSEA. This CDR3 region has 12 residues. CDR3 sequence: CSVASGDYEQYF. DNA for the CDR3: TGCAGCGTTGCTAGCGGGGACTACGAGCAGTACTTC.

The chain couples TRBV6-1 to TRBJ1-2, with 8 bases lining up with TRBD1. J gave up 7 bases and V 6 bases, and 13 bases lay outside the gene matches. CDR1 and CDR2 from the germline V gene are MNHNS and SASEGT. CDR3 size: 15 residues. CDR3 in DNA: TGTGCCAGCAGGGACAGGGTAGGAGACTTTGCTGGCTACACCTTC. Its translation: CASRDRVGDFAGYTF.